These 5 T cell receptor beta chains originate from one sample sequenced in a study of blood T cells in healthy people across ages. For the second PCR, which ran for roughly 7 to 11 cycles, a sample-barcoded 5' primer and a J-beta primer mix were used. MiXCR was run by TCRdb on the 5' RACE reads, yielding one entry per CDR3 protein. Of approximately 580,000 distinct CDR3 sequences in the sample, nearly 25% were seen once. These data are also associated with another study on T cells of mothers and their children.

Sequencing used blood. These receptors came from a boy aged 10-17 years in good health.

V usage is TRBV5-1 and J usage is TRBJ2-7, with 9 bases fitting TRBD1. The CDR3 sequence is 15 residues long. Germline V gives CDR1 SGHRS, CDR2 YFSETQ. V dropped 3 bases and J dropped 4; count of bases not matched to a gene: 8. The CDR3 here is CASSWRTGAGYEQYF. In DNA, the CDR3 is TGCGCCAGCAGCTGGAGGACAGGGGCGGGATACGAGCAGTACTTC.

This sequence joins TRBV27 and TRBJ1-2, with D possibly being TRBD1 (5 bases). Germline lookup yields CDR1 MNHEY and CDR2 SMNVEV (reference sequence). The CDR3 extends over 14 amino acids. Trimming took off 11 bases at V and 5 bases at J, with 21 bases between the two ends. CDR3 in amino acids: CAGTSGTGPYGYTF. CDR3 sequence (DNA): TGTGCCGGCACCTCGGGAACAGGACCTTATGGCTACACCTTC.

This clonotype was picked up a small number of times. The chain uses TRBV4-1 and TRBJ2-7; 12 bases align to TRBD1. Trimming cost V 4 bases and J 4 bases; bases outside gene matches: 14. The CDR3 covers 18 residues. Germline CDR1 and CDR2: MGHRA and YSYEKL. The CDR3 loop reads CASSPGALGTGGQYEQYF. CDR3 in DNA: TGCGCCAGCAGCCCAGGGGCCCTGGGGACAGGGGGCCAGTACGAGCAGTACTTC.

This clonotype was seen a handful of times. The genes are TRBV7-2 and TRBJ1-1; maybe TRBD1 (6 bases). The germline V and J ends were trimmed by 1 base and 2 bases, with 17 bases remaining between them. Germline V lookup: CDR1 SGHTA, CDR2 FQGNSA. The CDR3 is made up of 17 amino acids. The CDR3 loop is CASSLGAGGAFNTEAFF. CDR3 coding DNA: TGTGCCAGCAGCTTAGGGGCCGGGGGCGCGTTTAACACTGAAGCTTTCTTT. The full variable domain, in which reference TRBV7-2 and TRBJ1-1 provide the parts outside the CDR3, is GAGVSQSPSNKVTEKGKDVELRCDPISGHTALYWYRQSLGQGLEFLIYFQGNSAPDKSGLPSDRFSAERTGGSVSTLTIQRTQQEDSAVYLCASSLGAGGAFNTEAFFGQGTRLTVV.

The chain employs TRBV6-6 and TRBJ2-7; tentative D call: TRBD2 (6 bases). Between the trimmed V and J ends, which lost 4 bases and 3 bases, there was a span of 10 bases. This CDR3 is built from 13 residues. Germline V gives CDR1 MNHNY, CDR2 SVGAGI (reference sequence). The CDR3 region is CASSSSDGYEQYF. The CDR3 region has the DNA TGTGCCAGCAGTTCTAGCGATGGCTACGAGCAGTACTTC.